These 12 T cell receptor beta chains were sequenced from one sample in a study of patients and donors after allogeneic stem cell transplantation. TCRdb re-called the RT-PCR reads through MiXCR, storing one row per CDR3 protein. The sample shows 920,000 or so distinct CDR3 sequences, approximately 19% of them seen only once. Sequencing input: blood, either unsorted or a sorted T cell fraction (not recorded which). These receptors were obtained from a human donor who was either an allogeneic HSCT recipient or a stem cell or donor lymphocyte infusion donor (not recorded which). It is not recorded whose cells these are; they may come from a transplant donor.

Ten or more counts support this clonotype. The genes are TRBV29-1 and TRBJ1-2, with D maybe TRBD1 (6 bases). This CDR3 has 15 residues. V lost 4 bases and J lost 4, with 19 bases in between. Per the germline V gene, CDR1 is SQVTM and CDR2 is ANQGSEA. CDR3 nucleotide sequence: TGCAGCGTTGGTGGGCGGGGGCCTGCTCGCTATGGCTACACCTTC. Protein: CSVGGRGPARYGYTF.

The V gene is TRBV5-4, the J gene TRBJ2-7; no clear D. Germline CDR1 reads SGHNT; CDR2 reads YYREEE (reference sequence). Trimming removed 5 bases at V and 4 bases at J, with 13 bases between. The CDR3 has 13 amino acids. The chain's CDR3 is CASRPSYEYEQYF. CDR3 sequence (DNA): TGTGCCAGCAGACCATCCTACGAATACGAGCAGTACTTC.

J is TRBJ1-5 and V is TRBV20-1, with 9 bases fitting TRBD1. Looked up from germline, CDR1 is DFQATT and CDR2 is SNEGSKA (reference sequence). The CDR3 length is 16 residues. The V gene end was trimmed by 3 bases and the J gene end by 6 bases; junction bases not matched to a gene: 12. CDR3 in DNA: TGCAGTGCTAGTGCCCTACAGGGGGCTGGAGTTCAGCCCCAGCATTTT. Translation: CSASALQGAGVQPQHF.

The chain couples TRBV4-1 to TRBJ2-3, with 10 bases fitting TRBD1. Germline-derived CDR1 and CDR2 are MGHRA and YSYEKL. Unmatched junction bases numbered 10, after V lost 4 bases and J lost 3 bases. This CDR3 region has 17 residues. Written as DNA, the CDR3 is TGCGCCAGCAGCCTCCTTCGGGGACAGGGGTTGACAGATACGCAGTATTTT. The encoded protein is CASSLLRGQGLTDTQYF.

J is TRBJ2-7 and V is TRBV19; D unclear. The germline V gene encodes CDR1 LNHDA and CDR2 SQIVND (reference sequence). This CDR3 spans 15 amino acids. V was clipped by 4 bases and J by 5 bases, with 18 bases between them. CDR3: CASSRVPDRWDEQYF. In DNA, the CDR3 is TGTGCCAGTAGTAGGGTTCCGGACCGGTGGGACGAGCAGTACTTC.

This clonotype was detected a few times. V is TRBV7-9 and J is TRBJ2-7; 11 nucleotides line up with TRBD2. V lost 5 bases, J lost 5 bases, and 5 bases stayed unmatched. Per germline, CDR1 SEHNR and CDR2 FQNEAQ (reference sequence). This CDR3 is 14 amino acids long. The CDR3 protein is CASSLTSGNDEQYF. CDR3 nucleotide sequence: TGTGCCAGCAGCCTGACTAGCGGGAATGACGAGCAGTACTTC.

This clonotype was counted between two and nine times. At one end the junction does not follow the germline gene, possibly because of a read error. This sequence joins TRBV27 and TRBJ2-7; TRBD2 matches 12 bases. Germline CDR1 reads MNHEY; CDR2 reads SMNVEV (reference sequence). CDR3 length equals 16 residues. DNA of the CDR3: TGTGCCAGCAGTCTACAAACTAGCGGGGGGTTCTACGGGCAGTACTTC. Translation gives CASSLQTSGGFYGQYF.

This chain uses TRBV18 with TRBJ2-5; possibly TRBD1 for D (5 bases). CDR1 and CDR2 from the germline V gene are KGHSH and LQKENI. CDR3 length: 15 amino acids. V was clipped by 1 base and J by 4 bases, with 13 bases between them. CDR3 bases: TGTGCCAGCTCACCACAGCAGGGATCCTTAGAGACCCAGTACTTC. Its protein product is CASSPQQGSLETQYF.

This clonotype was seen more than once but under ten times. The V gene is TRBV11-2, the J gene TRBJ1-2, with 8 bases lining up with TRBD1. V gave up 1 base and J gave up 4 bases; unmatched junction bases: 2. The germline V gene has CDR1 SGHAT and CDR2 FQNNGV. The CDR3 extends over 14 amino acids. The CDR3 nucleotides read TGTGCCAGCAGCTTAGCCAGGGGGCTCTATGGCTACACCTTC. Translated: CASSLARGLYGYTF. Drawing the rest from reference TRBV11-2 and TRBJ1-2, the complete variable domain is EAGVAQSPRYKIIEKRQSVAFWCNPISGHATLYWYQQILGQGPKLLIQFQNNGVVDDSQLPKDRFSAERLKGVDSTLKIQPAKLEDSAVYLCASSLARGLYGYTFGSGTRLTVV.

This rearrangement joins TRBV7-2 to TRBJ1-4; D possibly corresponds to TRBD1 (5 bases). V was pared by 3 bases and J by 5 bases, with 13 bases between. The CDR3 contains 15 residues. Germline V CDR1 and CDR2: SGHTA, FQGNSA. The CDR3: CASSFVGRANEKLFF. The CDR3 nucleotides read TGTGCCAGCAGCTTCGTCGGCAGGGCAAATGAAAAACTGTTTTTT.

The chain employs TRBV7-9 and TRBJ2-7; TRBD1 might be the D (5 bases). CDR3 length equals 14 residues. Germline V gene lookup returns CDR1 SEHNR and CDR2 FQNEAQ (reference sequence). The V end was cut by 5 bases, the J end by 3 bases, with 14 bases between. The CDR3, as DNA: TGTGCCAGCAGCCCCGTGACAGAGATCTACGAGCAGTACTTC. It translates to CASSPVTEIYEQYF.

The rearrangement uses TRBV7-6 and TRBJ1-3, with D possibly TRBD1 on 5 matching bases. Germline V gene sequence: CDR1 SGHVS, CDR2 FNYEAQ. Trimming stripped 5 bases from V and 4 bases from J, with 15 bases between. This CDR3 has 15 amino acids. In DNA, the CDR3 is TGTGCCAGCAGCAAAAAGTCAGGGTTCGGAAACACCATATATTTT. Protein: CASSKKSGFGNTIYF.